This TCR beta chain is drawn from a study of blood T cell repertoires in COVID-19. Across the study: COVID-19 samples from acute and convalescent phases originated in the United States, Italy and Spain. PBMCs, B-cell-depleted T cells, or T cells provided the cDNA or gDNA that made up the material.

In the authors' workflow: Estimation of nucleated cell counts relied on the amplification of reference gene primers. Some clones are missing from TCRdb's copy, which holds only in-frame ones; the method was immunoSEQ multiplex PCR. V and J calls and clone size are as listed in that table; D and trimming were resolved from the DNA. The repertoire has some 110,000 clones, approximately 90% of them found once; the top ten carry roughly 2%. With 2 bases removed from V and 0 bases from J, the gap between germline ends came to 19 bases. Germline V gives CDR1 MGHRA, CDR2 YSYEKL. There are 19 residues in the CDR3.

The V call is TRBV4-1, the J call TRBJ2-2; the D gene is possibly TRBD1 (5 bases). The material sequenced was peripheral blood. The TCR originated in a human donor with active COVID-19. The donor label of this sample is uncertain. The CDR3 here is CASSQLEFRTLSNTGELFF. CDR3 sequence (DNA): TGCGCCAGCAGCCAACTCGAATTTCGGACACTATCGAACACCGGGGAGCTGTTTTTT.